Detailed here is one T cell receptor (beta chain). Its target is not known. This CDR3 is 16 amino acids long. V trimming: 3 bases; J trimming: 0 bases; junction bases outside the gene matches: 4. Germline V gene sequence: CDR1 GTSNPN, CDR2 SVGIG (reference sequence). The source of the sample is a study of cytomegalovirus exposure and HLA in healthy donors. Findings and caveats of the study: Common viral pathogens were later found to be apparently linked to several of the most significant clusters.

The study ran its PCR with 60 Vbeta and 13 Jbeta primers. The assay was immunoSEQ multiplex PCR, and TCRdb's table has in-frame clones only and misses some. The sample yields some 150,000 clones, approximately 80% seen once. Sequenced input: PBMCs. This sequence originates from a woman under 40 in good health and CMV-seropositive. The chain combines TRBV30 with TRBJ2-1; 11 bases agree with TRBD2. CDR3 amino acids: CAWSPSGGSSYNEQFF. CDR3 nucleotides: TGTGCCTGGAGCCCTAGCGGGGGGAGCTCCTACAATGAGCAGTTCTTC.